This T cell receptor beta chain was identified during a study of blood T cell repertoires in COVID-19. Study overall: From T cells, B-cell-depleted T cells, or PBMCs came the material, which was cDNA or gDNA.

TCRdb's copy holds only in-frame clones and misses some; the assay was immunoSEQ multiplex PCR. The table includes about 140,000 clones, about four fifths detected once. Sequences were obtained from peripheral blood. The TCR originated in a human donor in a cohort sampled during active COVID-19.

The CDR3 sequence is CASSKGRTYSNQPQHF. The CDR3 region has the DNA TGTGCCAGTAGTAAAGGGAGGACTTATAGCAATCAGCCCCAGCATTTT. V and J are TRBV19 and TRBJ1-5; unclear D gene. The CDR3 spans 16 residues. Trimming shortened V by 4 bases and J by 0 bases, and 13 bases separated the two germline ends. Germline lookup yields CDR1 LNHDA and CDR2 SQIVND (reference sequence). Together with reference TRBV19 and TRBJ1-5, the CDR3 gives the full variable domain: DGGITQSPKYLFRKEGQNVTLSCEQNLNHDAMYWYRQDPGQGLRLIYYSQIVNDFQKGDIAEGYSVSREKKESFPLTVTSAQKNPTAFYLCASSKGRTYSNQPQHFGDGTRLSIL.